This TCR beta chain was recovered during a study of cytomegalovirus exposure and HLA in healthy donors. Primers included in the PCR were 60 Vbeta and 13 Jbeta primers. Clones were sequenced by immunoSEQ multiplex PCR, and TCRdb holds only the in-frame ones, with some missing. The sample's table shows around 140,000 clones. Germline CDR1 and CDR2: SGHRS and YFSETQ. The CDR3 is made up of 14 amino acids. The V and J ends lost 1 base and 2 bases respectively, with 7 bases between them. The clonotype was recovered from a male donor in good health and CMV-seronegative. The sequencing sample was made of PBMCs. This chain joins TRBV5-1 and TRBJ1-5; unclear D gene. CDR3 bases: TGCGCCAGCAGCTTGATCGCGGGCAATCAGCCCCAGCATTTT. It is translated as CASSLIAGNQPQHF.